This T cell receptor (beta chain) appears in the sequencing data of a study of PD-L1 blockade in urothelial cancer. Study-wide context: Atezolizumab (1,200 mg intravenously every 3 weeks) began at some point between 2013 and 2015 for patients. Analyses were performed on blood at 3 weeks after treatment start (the second dose) and at 6 weeks. Blood samples contained a median around 140,000 T cells. Patients arrived having already received 0 to 3 prior chemotherapy regimens.

The sample's time point: peripheral blood 6 weeks after treatment start. The CDR3 spans 15 residues. Trimming left V 0 bases short and J 5 bases short, with 14 bases between. From germline, CDR1 is LNHNV and CDR2 YYDKDF (reference sequence). Profiling relied on immunoSEQ multiplex PCR, and the TCRdb table lists in-frame clones only, not all of them. Of around 69,000 clones listed, more than 85% are singletons. This clonotype was obtained from a woman aged 80 or over with urothelial cancer. Source: PBMCs, taken around atezolizumab (anti-PD-L1) treatment. The gene calls are TRBV15 and TRBJ2-7; no clear D gene. The DNA of the CDR3 is TGTGCCACCAGCAGAGATCGAGGTAGTCGAAACGAGCAGTACTTC. Residues: CATSRDRGSRNEQYF. Based on the CDR3 plus reference TRBV15 and TRBJ2-7, the full variable domain is DAMVIQNPRYQVTQFGKPVTLSCSQTLNHNVMYWYQQKSSQAPKLLFHYYDKDFNNEADTPDNFQSRRPNTSFCFLDIRSPGLGDTAMYLCATSRDRGSRNEQYFGPGTRLTVT.